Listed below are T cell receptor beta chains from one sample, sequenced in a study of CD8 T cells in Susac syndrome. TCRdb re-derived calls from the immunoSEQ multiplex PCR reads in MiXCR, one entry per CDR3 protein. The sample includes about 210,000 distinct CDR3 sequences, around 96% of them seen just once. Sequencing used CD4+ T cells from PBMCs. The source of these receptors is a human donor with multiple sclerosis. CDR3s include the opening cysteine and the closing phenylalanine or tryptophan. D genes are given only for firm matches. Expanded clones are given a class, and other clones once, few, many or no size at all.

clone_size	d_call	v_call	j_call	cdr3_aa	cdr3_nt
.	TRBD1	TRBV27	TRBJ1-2	CASSLDHRGYGYTF	TGTGCCAGCAGTTTAGACCACAGGGGGTACGGCTACACCTTC
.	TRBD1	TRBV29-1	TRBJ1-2	CSVWQGASGYTF	TGCAGCGTTTGGCAGGGGGCGTCTGGCTACACCTTC
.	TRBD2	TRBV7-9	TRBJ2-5	CASSPLARPETQYF	TGTGCCAGCAGCCCACTAGCGCGCCCGGAGACCCAGTACTTC
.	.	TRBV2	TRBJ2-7	CASSGDYSYEQYF	TGTGCCAGCAGTGGAGACTACTCCTACGAGCAGTACTTC
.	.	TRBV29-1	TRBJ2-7	CSAGWETYEQYF	TGCAGCGCTGGGTGGGAAACCTACGAGCAGTACTTC
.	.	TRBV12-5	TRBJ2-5	CASGSRTGETQYF	TGTGCTAGTGGTTCTCGGACGGGGGAGACCCAGTACTTC
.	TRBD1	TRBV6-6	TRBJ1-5	CASSYADRDGQPQHF	TGTGCCAGCAGTTACGCGGACAGGGACGGTCAGCCCCAGCATTTT
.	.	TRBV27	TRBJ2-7	CASSPGRVSYEQYF	TGTGCCAGCAGTCCGGGACGGGTCTCCTACGAGCAGTACTTC
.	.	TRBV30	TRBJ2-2	CAWSEGRTGELFF	TGTGCCTGGAGTGAGGGGCGGACCGGGGAGCTGTTTTTT
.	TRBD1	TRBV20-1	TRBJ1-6	CSAATGTFWDSPLHF	TGCAGTGCAGCGACAGGGACGTTTTGGGATTCACCCCTCCACTTT
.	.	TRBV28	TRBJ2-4	CASSQVAKNIQYF	TGTGCCAGCAGTCAGGTAGCCAAAAACATTCAGTACTTC
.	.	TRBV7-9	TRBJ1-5	CASSPRGGNQPQHF	TGTGCCAGCAGCCCGAGGGGGGGAAATCAGCCCCAGCATTTT
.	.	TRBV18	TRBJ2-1	CASSILGDGYSYNEQFF	TGTGCCAGCTCAATTTTGGGGGACGGCTACTCCTACAATGAGCAGTTCTTC
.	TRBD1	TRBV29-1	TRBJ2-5	CSVGQGAEETQYF	TGCAGCGTTGGGCAGGGGGCGGAGGAGACCCAGTACTTC
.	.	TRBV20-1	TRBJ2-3	CSAREGGWENTQYF	TGCAGTGCTAGAGAGGGCGGGTGGGAGAATACGCAGTATTTT
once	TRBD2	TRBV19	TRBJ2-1	CASSPLAGVNNEQFF	TGTGCCAGTAGCCCACTAGCGGGGGTCAACAATGAGCAGTTCTTC
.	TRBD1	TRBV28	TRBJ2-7	CATLARPGTGVYEQYF	TGTGCCACCCTCGCCCGACCAGGAACAGGGGTCTACGAGCAGTACTTC
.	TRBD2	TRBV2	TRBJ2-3	CASKGLAGAPDTQYF	TGTGCCAGCAAAGGACTAGCGGGGGCCCCAGATACGCAGTATTTT
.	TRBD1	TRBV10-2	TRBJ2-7	CASTLGQGALSYEQYF	TGCGCCAGCACCTTAGGACAGGGGGCTCTTTCATACGAGCAGTACTTC
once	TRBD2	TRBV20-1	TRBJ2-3	CSARETSGNADTQYF	TGCAGTGCTAGGGAGACTAGCGGGAATGCAGATACGCAGTATTTT
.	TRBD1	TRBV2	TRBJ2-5	CASSGQGARETQYF	TGTGCCAGCAGTGGACAGGGGGCTAGGGAGACCCAGTACTTC
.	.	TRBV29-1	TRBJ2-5	CSVEAYHPALGERGTQYF	TGCAGCGTTGAGGCCTACCACCCGGCGTTGGGGGAGCGTGGGACCCAGTACTTC
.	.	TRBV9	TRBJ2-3	CASSVQFSGTTDTQYF	TGTGCCAGCAGCGTACAATTCTCCGGGACCACAGATACGCAGTATTTT
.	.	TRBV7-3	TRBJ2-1	CASSLPNDEQFF	TGTGCCAGCAGCTTACCGAATGATGAGCAGTTCTTC
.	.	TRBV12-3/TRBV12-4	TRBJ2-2	CASTRTVGELFF	TGTGCCAGCACTAGGACCGTCGGGGAGCTGTTTTTT
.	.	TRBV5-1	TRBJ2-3	CASSLGLHTDTQYF	TGCGCCAGCAGCTTGGGACTACACACAGATACGCAGTATTTT
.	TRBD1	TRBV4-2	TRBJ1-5	CASSQAGGAGQPQHF	TGTGCCAGCAGCCAAGCAGGGGGCGCGGGCCAGCCCCAGCATTTT
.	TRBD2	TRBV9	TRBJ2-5	CASSNLAGGIETQYF	TGTGCCAGCAGCAATTTAGCGGGGGGGATTGAGACCCAGTACTTC
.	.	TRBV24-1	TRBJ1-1	CATSDSRNTEAFF	TGTGCCACCAGTGATTCTCGGAACACTGAAGCTTTCTTT
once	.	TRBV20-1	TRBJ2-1	CSARVPGLQAEQFF	TGCAGTGCTAGGGTCCCGGGACTCCAAGCCGAGCAGTTCTTC
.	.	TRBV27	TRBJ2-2	CASSTLRTGVSNTGELFF	TGTGCCAGCAGCACGCTGAGGACGGGGGTATCGAACACCGGGGAGCTGTTTTTT